The sequence of this T cell receptor (beta chain) was determined in a study of PD-1 blockade in classical Hodgkin lymphoma. The wider study: The nivolumab dose that patients received was 3 mg/kg, given intravenously every 2 weeks. Broader study findings: Later analyses included only patients treated at least 1 year post-ASCT. The CD4+ diversity rise by C4D1 was clearest in complete responders.

Germline values: CDR1 LGHNA, CDR2 YNFKEQ. This CDR3 region has 15 residues. V shed 0 bases and J 9 bases; nucleotides not matched to a gene: 8. Only in-frame clones appear in the TCRdb table, and some are missing; sequencing was by immunoSEQ multiplex PCR. The sample consists of around 28,000 clones, 65% to 75% of them appearing once. All patients relapsed after autologous stem cell transplantation, and brentuximab vedotin exposure varied. Points on this clone: Antigen unknown.

The sequence was obtained from a human donor with classical Hodgkin lymphoma. The starting material was peripheral blood mononuclear cells (PBMCs), obtained before the second cycle of nivolumab. The V and J genes are TRBV4-2 and TRBJ2-1; 7 bases match TRBD1. As DNA, the CDR3 is TGTGCCAGCAGCCAAGATAGGGGGCTCCGGGTTGAGCAGTTCTTC. The encoded protein is CASSQDRGLRVEQFF.